Listed here are 18 T cell receptor beta chains from one sample, sequenced in a study of technical replicates of blood from four donors. Generated by immunoSEQ multiplex PCR, the TCRdb table keeps only in-frame clones and is missing some. The sample includes just over 80,000 clones, 90% to 95% seen only once; the top ten take less than 0.4%. The sample comprised T cells isolated from PBMCs. The receptors were gathered from a human donor in good health.

The chain has TRBV6-5 and TRBJ2-1, with TRBD1 matching over 7 bases. This CDR3 region has 15 residues. Germline V gives CDR1 MNHEY, CDR2 SVGAGI. Germline trimming cut 2 bases from V and 1 base from J; bases unmatched to any gene: 2. For the CDR3, the DNA is TGTGCCAGCAGTTACCTGACAGGGTCCTACAATGAGCAGTTCTTC. Amino acids: CASSYLTGSYNEQFF.

The chain joins TRBV11-2 to TRBJ2-5, with a possible D match to TRBD2 (6 bases). The V end was cut by 9 bases, the J end by 3 bases, with 11 bases between. CDR3 size: 12 residues. From germline, CDR1 is SGHAT and CDR2 FQNNGV. The CDR3 reads CASSGLEETQYF. Here the CDR3 DNA reads TGTGCCAGTTCGGGACTTGAAGAGACCCAGTACTTC.

This chain links TRBV9 with TRBJ2-1; 9 nucleotides align to TRBD2. This CDR3 comprises 15 residues. Unmatched junction bases numbered 6, after V lost 4 bases and J lost 4 bases. Per the germline V gene, CDR1 is SGDLS and CDR2 is YYNGEE. CDR3 residues: CASSPGLALYNEQFF. The CDR3 nucleotides read TGTGCCAGCAGCCCTGGACTAGCGCTATACAATGAGCAGTTCTTC.

The chain has TRBV4-3 and TRBJ1-2; 9 positions agree with TRBD1. V shed 0 bases, J shed 5 bases, and the junction held 4 bases outside the gene matches. CDR3 length: 15 residues. In germline, CDR1 is LGHNA, CDR2 YSLEER. CDR3 coding DNA: TGCGCCAGCAGCCAAGATCTGGGACAGGGATATGGCTACACCTTC. It codes for CASSQDLGQGYGYTF.

This clone was counted a single time. V is TRBV5-6 and J is TRBJ1-1; 7 bases are a match to TRBD1. CDR3 size: 12 residues. The ends lost 4 bases at V and 4 bases at J; junction bases unmatched: 1. Germline lookup yields CDR1 SGHDT and CDR2 YYEEEE. CDR3 amino acids: CASSRDSTEAFF. DNA for the CDR3: TGTGCCAGCAGCCGGGACAGCACTGAAGCTTTCTTT. The full variable domain, completed using reference TRBV5-6 and TRBJ1-1, is DAGVTQSPTHLIKTRGQQVTLRCSPKSGHDTVSWYQQALGQGPQFIFQYYEEEERQRGNFPDRFSGHQFPNYSSELNVNALLLGDSALYLCASSRDSTEAFFGQGTRLTVV.

The gene calls are TRBV30 and TRBJ2-3; maybe TRBD2 (6 bases). This CDR3 comprises 12 residues. The germline V gene encodes CDR1 GTSNPN and CDR2 SVGIG (reference sequence). CDR3 amino acids: CGVAEYTDTQYF. For the CDR3, the DNA is TGTGGGGTAGCGGAATACACAGATACGCAGTATTTT.

V usage is TRBV30 and J usage is TRBJ2-3, with 8 bases lining up with TRBD1. Germline CDR1 reads GTSNPN; CDR2 reads SVGIG (reference sequence). The J segment lost 3 bases and the V segment lost 5 bases, leaving 10 bases of the junction unmatched. The CDR3 has 15 residues. Written as DNA, the CDR3 is TGTGCCTGGGGTGGGCAGGGGGCCAGGACAGATACGCAGTATTTT. Protein: CAWGGQGARTDTQYF.

The rearrangement uses TRBV11-2 and TRBJ1-1; 8 nucleotides agree with TRBD1. Germline V CDR1 and CDR2: SGHAT, FQNNGV. The CDR3 is made up of 15 amino acids. The V segment lost 8 bases and the J segment 0 bases; nucleotides outside the gene matches: 8. CDR3 nucleotide sequence: TGTGCCAGCCGGGTCAGGGGGCATATGAACACTGAAGCTTTCTTT. This codes for CASRVRGHMNTEAFF.

The chain links TRBV7-9 to TRBJ1-1, with D perhaps TRBD1 (5 bases). V lost 0 bases and J 7 bases, leaving 9 bases between the germline ends. CDR3 length: 13 amino acids. Germline lookup yields CDR1 SEHNR and CDR2 FQNEAQ (reference sequence). The DNA of the CDR3 is TGTGCCAGCAGCTTAGCGGGGGGAGGTGAAGCTTTCTTT. Protein product: CASSLAGGGEAFF.

The chain links TRBV13 to TRBJ1-2, with D possibly matching TRBD1 (6 bases). The CDR3 runs 12 residues. The germline V gene has CDR1 PRHDT and CDR2 FYEKMQ (reference sequence). V dropped 2 bases and J dropped 8 bases, with 9 bases sitting between them. As DNA, the CDR3 is TGTGCCAGCAGCTTACCAGGGGCGGGCTACACCTTC. Its protein is CASSLPGAGYTF.

V usage is TRBV11-3 and J usage is TRBJ2-1; a weak D match, TRBD1 (5 bases). Trimming took 7 bases from V and 5 from J, leaving 9 bases between them. In germline, CDR1 is SGHNT, CDR2 YENEEA. The length of the CDR3 is 12 residues. In nucleotides, the CDR3 is TGTGCCAGCATAGGCAGGGACAATGAGCAGTTCTTC. It translates to CASIGRDNEQFF.

The CDR3 nucleotides read TGCGCCAGCAGCCCCCGGGACAGGGGGGCTGGCTATGGCTACACCTTC. Encoded protein: CASSPRDRGAGYGYTF. This chain links TRBV4-1 with TRBJ1-2, with 11 bases fitting TRBD1. Germline assignment: CDR1 MGHRA and CDR2 YSYEKL. The CDR3 is 16 residues long. With 4 bases clipped from V and 4 bases from J, the junction kept 8 bases outside the gene matches.

The genes are TRBV4-3 and TRBJ1-2; D uncertain. The CDR3 is 15 amino acids. Germline V gene lookup returns CDR1 LGHNA and CDR2 YSLEER. V was trimmed by 5 bases and J by 4 bases, leaving 17 bases between them. The CDR3 DNA reads as TGCGCCAGCAGCACGCGGATTCAGAACCTCTATGGCTACACCTTC. Translation gives CASSTRIQNLYGYTF.

The V gene is TRBV18, the J gene TRBJ2-5, with 15 bases fitting TRBD2. The CDR3 extends over 15 amino acids. Germline CDR1 is KGHSH and CDR2 is LQKENI. The trim removed 3 bases at V and 5 bases at J, leaving 1 base unmatched. Here the CDR3 reads CASSPGLAGGETQYF. CDR3 in DNA: TGTGCCAGCTCACCCGGACTAGCGGGAGGGGAGACCCAGTACTTC.

This chain joins TRBV6-5 and TRBJ2-3; 15 bases are a match to TRBD2. Germline V gives CDR1 MNHEY, CDR2 SVGAGI. Trimming removed 9 bases from V and 3 bases from J; junction bases left unmatched: 4. This CDR3 is 15 amino acids long. The DNA of the CDR3 is TGTGCCAGTTCGGGACTAGCGGGAGGAACAGATACGCAGTATTTT. As protein: CASSGLAGGTDTQYF.

This chain connects TRBV19 to TRBJ1-4, with D unresolved. This CDR3 has 14 amino acids. The V and J ends lost 3 bases and 9 bases respectively, with 14 bases between them. CDR1 is LNHDA and CDR2 is SQIVND in the germline V gene (reference sequence). The CDR3 here is CASSISVNGKKLFF. The CDR3 DNA reads as TGTGCCAGTAGTATTTCGGTAAACGGTAAAAAACTGTTTTTT.

This chain uses TRBV2 with TRBJ1-1; TRBD1 matches at 7 bases. Germline-derived CDR1 and CDR2 are SNHLY and FYNNEI. The CDR3 consists of 15 residues. V lost 6 bases, J lost 1 base, and 8 bases stayed unmatched. The CDR3 DNA follows: TGTGCCAGCAGCGCTAATACAGGGGAGAACACTGAAGCTTTCTTT. Protein: CASSANTGENTEAFF. Based on the CDR3 plus reference TRBV2 and TRBJ1-1, the full variable domain is EPEVTQTPSHQVTQMGQEVILRCVPISNHLYFYWYRQILGQKVEFLVSFYNNEISEKSEIFDDQFSVERPDGSNFTLKIRSTKLEDSAMYFCASSANTGENTEAFFGQGTRLTVV.

This chain joins TRBV27 and TRBJ1-1; 7 bases are a match to TRBD1. This CDR3 is built from 13 residues. Germline lookup yields CDR1 MNHEY and CDR2 SMNVEV (reference sequence). The V segment lost 8 bases and the J segment 5 bases; nucleotides outside the gene matches: 8. CDR3 sequence: CASRDRVGTEAFF. In DNA form, the CDR3 reads TGTGCCAGCCGTGACAGGGTGGGAACTGAAGCTTTCTTT.